The 25 T cell receptor beta chains below were found in one sample sequenced in a study of shared clonotypes between healthy human individuals. The assay was immunoSEQ multiplex PCR, and TCRdb's table has in-frame clones only and misses some. The sample consists of some 1,100,000 clones, about 80% of them appearing once. Specimen: memory CD4+ T cells from PBMCs. The subset denotes: CD45RA-negative fraction. These receptors came from a man between 18 and 29 years old in good health. Some clones in this sample may be carry-over from other donors' samples.

The chain joins TRBV9 to TRBJ1-3; D gene ambiguous. Germline loops: CDR1 SGDLS, CDR2 YYNGEE. The germline V and J ends were trimmed by 3 bases and 3 bases, with 10 bases remaining between them. There are 14 residues in the CDR3. The CDR3 protein is CASSDENFGNTIYF. Written as DNA, the CDR3 is TGTGCCAGCAGCGATGAGAATTTTGGAAACACCATATATTTT.

This chain connects TRBV19 to TRBJ2-1; 8 bases are shared with TRBD2. The length of the CDR3 is 16 residues. Germline V CDR1 and CDR2: LNHDA, SQIVND (reference sequence). Trimming removed 3 bases from V and 4 bases from J; junction bases left unmatched: 8. The CDR3 sequence is CASSILASGLYNEQFF. CDR3 bases: TGTGCCAGTAGTATCCTAGCTAGCGGGCTATACAATGAGCAGTTCTTC.

The V gene is TRBV29-1, the J gene TRBJ1-5; the D gene is possibly TRBD1 (6 bases). The CDR3 loop spans 14 amino acids. V gave up 1 base and J gave up 5 bases, with 12 bases separating them. The germline V gene has CDR1 SQVTM and CDR2 ANQGSEA. The CDR3 DNA is TGCAGCGTTGAAGTAGGGGGGACCGATCAGCCCCAGCATTTT. It specifies CSVEVGGTDQPQHF.

This chain uses TRBV7-3 with TRBJ2-5, with 12 bases identical to TRBD2. The CDR3 is 16 amino acids. J gave up 4 bases and V 5 bases, and 8 bases lay outside the gene matches. CDR1 and CDR2 (germline): SGHTA, FQGTGA. The DNA of the CDR3 is TGTGCCAGCAGCGCGGGACTAGCGGGCGGACGAGAGACCCAGTACTTC. This codes for CASSAGLAGGRETQYF.

This rearrangement joins TRBV5-1 to TRBJ2-7, with D maybe TRBD1 (6 bases). This CDR3 contains 14 residues. The V gene's germline CDR1 is SGHRS and CDR2 YFSETQ. V lost 3 bases and J 2 bases, leaving 12 bases between the germline ends. The CDR3 sequence: CASSSARDTYEQYF. The CDR3 nucleotides are TGCGCCAGCAGCTCAGCCCGGGACACCTACGAGCAGTACTTC.

The chain has TRBV11-2 and TRBJ1-4; 7 positions agree with TRBD1. Trimming at V came to 4 bases and at J to 8 bases, leaving 7 bases not matched to a gene. Germline V gene sequence: CDR1 SGHAT, CDR2 FQNNGV. The CDR3 runs 14 residues. This chain's CDR3 is CASSSRQGWEKLFF. The CDR3 DNA sequence: TGTGCCAGCAGCTCGAGACAGGGATGGGAAAAACTGTTTTTT.

The sample holds one count of this clone. The chain uses TRBV10-3 and TRBJ2-3; TRBD1 aligns across 7 bases. The CDR3 has 13 residues. Unmatched junction bases numbered 3, after V lost 4 bases and J lost 5 bases. Germline V CDR1 and CDR2: ENHRY, SYGVKD. In DNA, the CDR3 is TGTGCCATCAGTGGGGACAGTGGAGATACGCAGTATTTT. Translation: CAISGDSGDTQYF.

The V gene is TRBV28, the J gene TRBJ2-1, with D possibly matching TRBD1 (6 bases). The V and J ends lost 6 bases and 7 bases respectively, with 16 bases between them. From germline, CDR1 is MDHEN and CDR2 SYDVKM. The CDR3 is made up of 14 amino acids. CDR3 sequence: CASSRWAGVNEQFF. The DNA for the CDR3 is TGTGCCAGCAGCCGATGGGCAGGGGTTAATGAGCAGTTCTTC.

CDR3 DNA: TGTGCCAGCAGCCCAAAAGGGACTAGCGGGAGGGGAAGGAACATTCAGTACTTC. Protein product: CASSPKGTSGRGRNIQYF. This sequence joins TRBV7-2 and TRBJ2-4, with 16 bases aligning to TRBD2. V shed 5 bases, J shed 7 bases, and the junction held 11 bases outside the gene matches. CDR1 and CDR2 (germline): SGHTA, FQGNSA. The CDR3 extends over 18 amino acids.

V and J are TRBV28 and TRBJ2-1; TRBD2 might be the D (6 bases). Germline V gene data show CDR1 as MDHEN and CDR2 as SYDVKM. This CDR3 is 16 amino acids long. With 4 bases removed from V and 7 bases from J, the gap between germline ends came to 20 bases. The CDR3 DNA reads as TGTGCCAGCAGTTCCGGAGGGTCTGTGAGTCAGAATGAGCAGTTCTTC. Encoded protein: CASSSGGSVSQNEQFF.

The chain recombines TRBV7-8 with TRBJ2-5; TRBD1 matches 9 bases. Germline CDR1 and CDR2: SGHVS and FQNEAQ. Trimming removed 8 bases from V and 4 bases from J; junction bases left unmatched: 8. This CDR3 region has 14 residues. DNA for the CDR3: TGTGCCAGCGGGGTGGACAGGGGTGGAGAGACCCAGTACTTC. Translating it yields CASGVDRGGETQYF.

This clone showed up just once. The chain combines TRBV7-9 with TRBJ1-5; maybe TRBD1 (6 bases). CDR3 size: 14 residues. Germline CDR1 is SEHNR and CDR2 is FQNEAQ (reference sequence). The V end was cut by 5 bases, the J end by 3 bases, with 11 bases between. The CDR3: CASSLGQFNQPQHF. CDR3 coding DNA: TGTGCCAGCAGCCTAGGACAGTTCAATCAGCCCCAGCATTTT.

On this clone itself: This sample includes further DNA sequences coding for the same CDR3. The chain combines TRBV5-6 with TRBJ2-7; D is ambiguous. Germline V gene lookup returns CDR1 SGHDT and CDR2 YYEEEE. Trimming removed 0 bases at V and 1 base at J, with 5 bases between. The CDR3 runs 13 residues. CDR3 loop: CASSLGVSYEQYF. CDR3 nucleotide sequence: TGTGCCAGCAGCTTGGGCGTTTCCTACGAGCAGTACTTC. Full variable domain (remainder filled in from reference TRBV5-6 and TRBJ2-7): DAGVTQSPTHLIKTRGQQVTLRCSPKSGHDTVSWYQQALGQGPQFIFQYYEEEERQRGNFPDRFSGHQFPNYSSELNVNALLLGDSALYLCASSLGVSYEQYFGPGTRLTVT.

This chain links TRBV4-3 with TRBJ2-2, with a weak D call TRBD2 (6 bases). V lost 4 bases to trimming and J lost 1 base, with 13 bases between them. Per the germline V gene, CDR1 is LGHNA and CDR2 is YSLEER. CDR3 length: 16 amino acids. The chain's CDR3 is CASSPSDSGNTGELFF. The CDR3 DNA is TGCGCCAGCAGCCCATCCGATAGCGGGAACACCGGGGAGCTGTTTTTT.

The rearrangement joins TRBV4-1 to TRBJ2-6; no clear D gene. The CDR3 has 16 residues. Trimming pared 4 bases from V and 0 bases from J, leaving 10 bases between. Germline CDR1 and CDR2: MGHRA and YSYEKL. CDR3 DNA: TGCGCCAGCAGCCTCGTTGGTATCTCTGGGGCCAACGTCCTGACTTTC. Translated, it gives CASSLVGISGANVLTF.

This rearrangement joins TRBV4-1 to TRBJ2-2; 9 bases line up with TRBD1. The germline V gene encodes CDR1 MGHRA and CDR2 YSYEKL. The ends lost 2 bases at V and 6 bases at J; junction bases unmatched: 7. The length of the CDR3 is 16 residues. The CDR3 nucleotides are TGCGCCAGCAGCCAAAACCCGGGACAGGGATCCGGGGAGCTGTTTTTT. It is translated as CASSQNPGQGSGELFF.

Only a few counts were recorded for this clone. The chain employs TRBV11-3 and TRBJ1-1; D remains unclear. Germline values: CDR1 SGHNT, CDR2 YENEEA. V lost 5 bases to trimming and J lost 7 bases, with 11 bases between them. The CDR3 sequence is 12 residues long. In nucleotides, the CDR3 is TGTGCCAGCAGCGATCAAGGCGATGAAGCTTTCTTT. It is translated as CASSDQGDEAFF.

The gene calls are TRBV19 and TRBJ1-1, with 7 bases fitting TRBD1. This CDR3 has 16 residues. Germline lookup yields CDR1 LNHDA and CDR2 SQIVND (reference sequence). V lost 5 bases, J lost 4 bases, and 13 bases stayed unmatched. The CDR3 nucleotides are TGTGCCAGTAGTCGATCTTTTACAGGGGTGAGCACTGAAGCTTTCTTT. Protein product: CASSRSFTGVSTEAFF.

The chain is built from TRBV29-1 and TRBJ1-2, with 8 bases identical to TRBD1. The V segment lost 6 bases and the J segment 5 bases; nucleotides outside the gene matches: 5. The CDR3 spans 12 residues. Germline values: CDR1 SQVTM, CDR2 ANQGSEA. CDR3 sequence reads: CSVAGGAYGYTF. CDR3 sequence (DNA): TGCAGCGTCGCAGGGGGCGCGTATGGCTACACCTTC.

This sequence joins TRBV29-1 and TRBJ2-5, with 10 bases lining up with TRBD1. CDR3 length: 16 amino acids. The ends lost 1 base at V and 5 bases at J; junction bases unmatched: 10. Germline values: CDR1 SQVTM, CDR2 ANQGSEA. The CDR3 sequence: CSVEAVRDRGWETQYF. The CDR3 nucleotides are TGCAGCGTTGAAGCAGTCCGGGACAGGGGTTGGGAGACCCAGTACTTC.

The chain carries TRBV28 and TRBJ1-5, with D possibly matching TRBD1 (5 bases). This CDR3 contains 17 residues. In germline, CDR1 is MDHEN, CDR2 SYDVKM. Trimming shortened V by 3 bases and J by 0 bases, and 15 bases separated the two germline ends. The CDR3 region has the DNA TGTGCCAGCAGTTTTAGGGGCTACATAGATAGCAATCAGCCCCAGCATTTT. Translating it yields CASSFRGYIDSNQPQHF.

The rearrangement links TRBV7-9 to TRBJ2-1; TRBD1 might be the D (5 bases). V lost 3 bases, J lost 0 bases, and 6 bases lay in between. CDR1 and CDR2 (germline): SEHNR, FQNEAQ (reference sequence). The CDR3 has 14 residues. CDR3 in DNA: TGTGCCAGCAGCTTGGACATCTCCTACAATGAGCAGTTCTTC. Residues: CASSLDISYNEQFF.

Here the CDR3 reads CASSLRPSAGRETQYF. In nucleotides, the CDR3 is TGTGCCAGCAGCTTACGTCCGTCGGCGGGGCGAGAGACCCAGTACTTC. The chain joins TRBV7-6 to TRBJ2-5, with a possible D match to TRBD2 (6 bases). This CDR3 is built from 16 residues. Between the trimmed V and J ends, which lost 2 bases and 4 bases, there was a span of 17 bases. Germline CDR1 and CDR2: SGHVS and FNYEAQ.

The chain links TRBV27 to TRBJ1-2; a weak D match, TRBD1 (6 bases). The V gene lost 4 bases and the J gene lost 4 bases, with 10 bases spanning the gap. CDR1 and CDR2 from the germline V gene are MNHEY and SMNVEV (reference sequence). This CDR3 is 13 amino acids long. The CDR3 loop reads CASSWSGAYGYTF. The CDR3 bases are TGTGCCAGCAGTTGGTCGGGGGCCTATGGCTACACCTTC.

The chain joins TRBV29-1 to TRBJ1-1; 10 bases are a match to TRBD1. Germline assignment: CDR1 SQVTM and CDR2 ANQGSEA. J was trimmed by 2 bases and V by 6 bases; bases with no gene match: 9. This CDR3 contains 15 residues. The CDR3: CSVRDRGWGNTEAFF. DNA of the CDR3: TGCAGCGTCCGGGACAGGGGATGGGGAAACACTGAAGCTTTCTTT.